The 21 T cell receptor beta chains in this list originate from one sample, sequenced in a study of blood T cell repertoires in COVID-19. Clones were read by immunoSEQ multiplex PCR, and TCRdb kept only the in-frame ones, dropping some. Among 250,000 to 300,000 clones listed, about 70% were seen once. The sample was peripheral blood. The receptors shown here come from a woman aged 80 or over with acute or convalescent COVID-19.

The V and J genes are TRBV6-5 and TRBJ1-6, with unresolved D. Germline V gene lookup returns CDR1 MNHEY and CDR2 SVGAGI. V was shortened by 11 bases and J by 7 bases, with 15 bases between the two germline ends. The CDR3 has 13 residues. The chain's CDR3 is CAGKAGNNSPLHF. The CDR3 nucleotides are TGTGCCGGAAAGGCGGGGAACAATTCACCCCTCCACTTT.

The chain is built from TRBV2 and TRBJ2-7; 11 nucleotides align to TRBD2. CDR1 is SNHLY, CDR2 FYNNEI, per germline. The ends lost 7 bases at V and 2 bases at J; junction bases unmatched: 10. The CDR3 has 16 amino acids. CDR3 sequence reads: CASIPPPGLAAYEQYF. CDR3 nucleotides: TGTGCCAGCATTCCCCCTCCGGGACTAGCGGCCTACGAGCAGTACTTC.

V and J are TRBV27 and TRBJ1-4; the D is unclear. Germline values: CDR1 MNHEY, CDR2 SMNVEV (reference sequence). V lost 2 bases to trimming and J lost 3 bases, with 7 bases between them. CDR3 size: 14 residues. CDR3 bases: TGTGCCAGCAGTTTAACTAGATCTAATGAAAAACTGTTTTTT. Amino acid sequence: CASSLTRSNEKLFF.

This sequence joins TRBV11-2 and TRBJ1-3, with D possibly being TRBD1 (5 bases). Germline CDR1 SGHAT, CDR2 FQNNGV. This CDR3 region has 15 residues. The V and J ends lost 5 bases and 4 bases respectively, with 15 bases between them. In nucleotides, the CDR3 is TGTGCCAGCAGCCGGACACCCGGTGAGGGAAACACCATATATTTT. Amino acid sequence: CASSRTPGEGNTIYF.

This clone has only a few counts. V usage is TRBV5-5 and J usage is TRBJ2-7, with TRBD2 matching 8 bases. V dropped 0 bases and J dropped 1; count of bases not matched to a gene: 6. The CDR3 extends over 16 amino acids. CDR1 SGHKS and CDR2 YYEKEE come from the germline V gene (reference sequence). The CDR3 DNA follows: TGTGCCAGCAGCTTGGCGCCGGGACTAGGGTCCTACGAGCAGTACTTC. It yields the protein CASSLAPGLGSYEQYF.

The genes are TRBV4-2 and TRBJ2-3; D is unresolved. The CDR3 runs to 13 residues. Germline CDR1 LGHNA, CDR2 YNFKEQ. V was clipped by 0 bases and J by 8 bases, with 9 bases between them. Here the CDR3 reads CASSQENYGTQYF. The CDR3 DNA is TGTGCCAGCAGCCAAGAGAACTACGGTACGCAGTATTTT.

The chain employs TRBV9 and TRBJ2-3; no reliable D call. Germline V CDR1 and CDR2: SGDLS, YYNGEE. This CDR3 comprises 13 residues. V was pared by 4 bases and J by 6 bases, with 12 bases between. The CDR3 DNA reads TGTGCCAGCAGCCCACACCTCGGGGATACGCAGTATTTT. This codes for CASSPHLGDTQYF.

The sample holds many counts of this clone. The chain employs TRBV6-5 and TRBJ2-3; 12 nucleotides align to TRBD2. Unmatched junction bases numbered 4, after V lost 2 bases and J lost 4 bases. In germline, CDR1 is MNHEY, CDR2 SVGAGI. The CDR3 is 16 residues long. The CDR3 reads CASSYHPSGRADTQYF. The CDR3 nucleotides are TGTGCCAGCAGTTACCATCCTAGCGGGAGGGCAGATACGCAGTATTTT.

V and J are TRBV7-8 and TRBJ2-1; D might be TRBD2 (6 bases). The CDR3 loop spans 18 amino acids. Germline-derived CDR1 and CDR2 are SGHVS and FQNEAQ. Trimming took 5 bases from V and 1 from J, leaving 21 bases between them. The CDR3 sequence: CASSPGDGYRGSYNEQFF. Written as DNA, the CDR3 is TGTGCCAGCAGCCCGGGAGACGGCTACCGAGGGTCCTACAATGAGCAGTTCTTC.

The gene calls are TRBV5-5 and TRBJ1-2; TRBD1 matches 10 bases. This CDR3 has 16 amino acids. V lost 5 bases, J lost 4 bases, and 11 bases stayed unmatched. Germline CDR1 and CDR2: SGHKS and YYEKEE (reference sequence). The CDR3 DNA is TGTGCCAGCAGGACCCCGGGACAGGGGCGTTCCTATGGCTACACCTTC. Translating it yields CASRTPGQGRSYGYTF.

V gene TRBV10-2 combines with J gene TRBJ1-2, with no clear D. Trimming took 6 bases from V and 4 from J, leaving 15 bases between them. From germline, CDR1 is WSHSY and CDR2 SAAADI. The CDR3 length is 14 residues. The CDR3 bases are TGCGCCAGCAGCGGGGTGTTGGAAGGCTATGGCTACACCTTC. It encodes CASSGVLEGYGYTF.

In DNA form, the CDR3 reads TGCGCCAGCAGCCAAGTGGAACAGGGGATGTATGGCTACACCTTC. This gives the protein CASSQVEQGMYGYTF. V and J are TRBV4-1 and TRBJ1-2, with 7 bases that match TRBD1. The germline CDR1 and CDR2 sequences are MGHRA and YSYEKL. Trimming removed 1 base from V and 5 bases from J; junction bases left unmatched: 7. CDR3 size: 15 residues.

The chain joins TRBV2 to TRBJ2-1; 7 bases map to TRBD1. The CDR3 is 16 amino acids. The germline gives CDR1 SNHLY, CDR2 FYNNEI. With V trimmed by 1 base and J by 1 base, 4 bases remained unmatched. The chain's CDR3 is CASSEGRGWSYNEQFF. Written as DNA, the CDR3 is TGTGCCAGCAGTGAAGGCAGGGGGTGGTCCTACAATGAGCAGTTCTTC.

This clone was detected a few times. This rearrangement joins TRBV6-6 to TRBJ2-7, with 8 bases fitting TRBD2. The ends lost 8 bases at V and 2 bases at J; junction bases unmatched: 5. This CDR3 is built from 13 residues. CDR1 and CDR2 from the germline V gene are MNHNY and SVGAGI (reference sequence). The CDR3 is CASGNSGAYEQYF. The CDR3 DNA sequence: TGTGCCAGCGGCAATAGCGGGGCCTACGAGCAGTACTTC.

The rearrangement joins TRBV5-6 to TRBJ1-2; TRBD1 matches 9 bases. The CDR3 is 19 amino acids. J was trimmed by 5 bases and V by 4 bases; bases with no gene match: 21. CDR1 is SGHDT and CDR2 is YYEEEE in the germline V gene. The CDR3 nucleotides are TGTGCCAGCAGCGACAACAGGGGGCGAGTTTCGGGCTATGGTTATGGCTACACCTTC. Translated, it gives CASSDNRGRVSGYGYGYTF.

The CDR3 region is CASSLSPRAGEQNEQFF. In DNA form, the CDR3 reads TGTGCCAGCAGTTTATCCCCCAGGGCGGGAGAACAAAATGAGCAGTTCTTC. This chain links TRBV27 with TRBJ2-1, with 7 bases aligning to TRBD2. The CDR3 consists of 17 residues. Germline V CDR1 and CDR2: MNHEY, SMNVEV (reference sequence). With 0 bases clipped from V and 7 bases from J, the junction kept 12 bases outside the gene matches.

The chain is built from TRBV30 and TRBJ1-2; D uncertain. The V gene lost 0 bases and the J gene lost 8 bases, with 10 bases spanning the gap. Germline V gives CDR1 GTSNPN, CDR2 SVGIG (reference sequence). The CDR3 length is 12 residues. The CDR3 sequence: CAWSVQPGGYTF. CDR3 nucleotides: TGTGCCTGGAGTGTACAGCCTGGGGGCTACACCTTC.

Only one count was recorded for this clone. The rearrangement links TRBV5-1 to TRBJ2-2, with D possibly matching TRBD1 (6 bases). Per the germline V gene, CDR1 is SGHRS and CDR2 is YFSETQ. V lost 1 base, J lost 1 base, and 8 bases lay in between. This CDR3 has 15 amino acids. The CDR3 coding sequence is TGCGCCAGCAGCTTGAGGGGGATGAACACCGGGGAGCTGTTTTTT. This encodes CASSLRGMNTGELFF.

The chain uses TRBV18 and TRBJ1-1, with 10 bases matching TRBD1. Per germline, CDR1 KGHSH and CDR2 LQKENI. This CDR3 is built from 16 residues. Trimming cost V 3 bases and J 1 base; bases outside gene matches: 5. CDR3 nucleotides: TGTGCCAGCTCACCCCAGACAGGGGGCTCGAACACTGAAGCTTTCTTT. This codes for CASSPQTGGSNTEAFF.

This sequence joins TRBV3-1 (or the pseudogene TRBV3-2) and TRBJ2-7; 8 positions match TRBD2. Losses at the gene ends were 0 bases for V and 3 bases for J; bases not matched to a gene: 4. The length of the CDR3 is 15 residues. Germline CDR1 reads LGHDT; CDR2 reads YNNKEL (reference sequence). The DNA for the CDR3 is TGTGCCAGCAGCCAAGAGCGTCGGGGGGGCTACGAGCAGTACTTC. Its protein product is CASSQERRGGYEQYF.

The chain employs TRBV9 and TRBJ2-1; TRBD2 matches at 11 bases. Per the germline V gene, CDR1 is SGDLS and CDR2 is YYNGEE. The CDR3 extends over 16 amino acids. V was clipped by 2 bases and J by 3 bases; unmatched bases: 4. CDR3 region: CASSVPLAGVYNEQFF. CDR3 nucleotide sequence: TGTGCCAGCAGCGTCCCACTAGCGGGGGTCTACAATGAGCAGTTCTTC.